The sequence of this T cell receptor (beta chain) was determined in a study of cytomegalovirus exposure and HLA in healthy donors. Study-wide findings and caveats: Cytomegalovirus association was listed for 164 TCR beta chains.

A remark on this clone: Its antigen is undetermined.

Germline CDR1 is SGHNT and CDR2 is YYREEE (reference sequence). CDR3 size: 16 residues. V dropped 2 bases and J dropped 4; count of bases not matched to a gene: 4. The PCR was carried out with 60 Vbeta primers and 13 Jbeta primers. This table comes from immunoSEQ multiplex PCR, and its TCRdb copy is limited to in-frame clones, with some not included. The sample comprises approximately 170,000 clones, roughly 80% of which are singletons, and approximately 2.2% rests with the top ten. The origin of this receptor is a male donor in good health and CMV-seronegative. The sequenced material came from PBMCs. This chain links TRBV5-4 with TRBJ2-2; 11 bases are shared with TRBD2. The CDR3 loop reads CASSLIAGGTTGELFF. Written as DNA, the CDR3 is TGTGCCAGCAGCTTAATAGCGGGGGGGACCACCGGGGAGCTGTTTTTT.